This T cell receptor beta chain derives from a study of long-term antiretroviral therapy in people with HIV. The length of the CDR3 is 15 residues. Germline CDR1 SEHNR, CDR2 FQNEAQ (reference sequence). V was clipped by 4 bases and J by 0 bases, with 13 bases between them. Without exception, participants with HIV were treated in the United States. Version v3.0 of the immunoSEQ assay ran at survey level. TCRdb's copy holds only in-frame clones and misses some; the assay was immunoSEQ multiplex PCR. The data hold 20,000 to 30,000 clones, with 79% observed a single time. The sequence came from a woman between 40 and 50 years old with HIV. This chain joins TRBV7-9 and TRBJ2-7; D is perhaps TRBD2 (7 bases). Source: unsorted PBMCs, taken 1.2 years after starting antiretroviral therapy. CDR3 DNA sequence: TGTGCCAGCAGCTGGGAGGGGGGTAGCTCCTACGAGCAGTACTTC. Translation gives CASSWEGGSSYEQYF. The full variable domain, completed using reference TRBV7-9 and TRBJ2-7, is DTGVSQNPRHKITKRGQNVTFRCDPISEHNRLYWYRQTLGQGPEFLTYFQNEAQLEKSRLLSDRFSAERPKGSFSTLEIQRTEQGDSAMYLCASSWEGGSSYEQYFGPGTRLTVT.